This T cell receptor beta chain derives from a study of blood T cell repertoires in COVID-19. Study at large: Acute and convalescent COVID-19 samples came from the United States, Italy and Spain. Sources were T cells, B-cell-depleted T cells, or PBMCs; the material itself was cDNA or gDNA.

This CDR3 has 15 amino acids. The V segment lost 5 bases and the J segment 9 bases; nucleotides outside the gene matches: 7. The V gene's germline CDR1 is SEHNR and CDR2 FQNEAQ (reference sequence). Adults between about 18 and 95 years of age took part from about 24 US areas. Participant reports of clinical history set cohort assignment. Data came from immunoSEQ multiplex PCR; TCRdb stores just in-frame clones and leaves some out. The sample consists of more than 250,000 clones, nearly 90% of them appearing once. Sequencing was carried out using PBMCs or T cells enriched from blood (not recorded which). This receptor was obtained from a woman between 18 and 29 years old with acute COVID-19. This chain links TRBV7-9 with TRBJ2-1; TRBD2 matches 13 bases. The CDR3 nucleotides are TGTGCCAGCAGCAACGGACTAGCGGGAGACGCTGAGCAGTTCTTC. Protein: CASSNGLAGDAEQFF.